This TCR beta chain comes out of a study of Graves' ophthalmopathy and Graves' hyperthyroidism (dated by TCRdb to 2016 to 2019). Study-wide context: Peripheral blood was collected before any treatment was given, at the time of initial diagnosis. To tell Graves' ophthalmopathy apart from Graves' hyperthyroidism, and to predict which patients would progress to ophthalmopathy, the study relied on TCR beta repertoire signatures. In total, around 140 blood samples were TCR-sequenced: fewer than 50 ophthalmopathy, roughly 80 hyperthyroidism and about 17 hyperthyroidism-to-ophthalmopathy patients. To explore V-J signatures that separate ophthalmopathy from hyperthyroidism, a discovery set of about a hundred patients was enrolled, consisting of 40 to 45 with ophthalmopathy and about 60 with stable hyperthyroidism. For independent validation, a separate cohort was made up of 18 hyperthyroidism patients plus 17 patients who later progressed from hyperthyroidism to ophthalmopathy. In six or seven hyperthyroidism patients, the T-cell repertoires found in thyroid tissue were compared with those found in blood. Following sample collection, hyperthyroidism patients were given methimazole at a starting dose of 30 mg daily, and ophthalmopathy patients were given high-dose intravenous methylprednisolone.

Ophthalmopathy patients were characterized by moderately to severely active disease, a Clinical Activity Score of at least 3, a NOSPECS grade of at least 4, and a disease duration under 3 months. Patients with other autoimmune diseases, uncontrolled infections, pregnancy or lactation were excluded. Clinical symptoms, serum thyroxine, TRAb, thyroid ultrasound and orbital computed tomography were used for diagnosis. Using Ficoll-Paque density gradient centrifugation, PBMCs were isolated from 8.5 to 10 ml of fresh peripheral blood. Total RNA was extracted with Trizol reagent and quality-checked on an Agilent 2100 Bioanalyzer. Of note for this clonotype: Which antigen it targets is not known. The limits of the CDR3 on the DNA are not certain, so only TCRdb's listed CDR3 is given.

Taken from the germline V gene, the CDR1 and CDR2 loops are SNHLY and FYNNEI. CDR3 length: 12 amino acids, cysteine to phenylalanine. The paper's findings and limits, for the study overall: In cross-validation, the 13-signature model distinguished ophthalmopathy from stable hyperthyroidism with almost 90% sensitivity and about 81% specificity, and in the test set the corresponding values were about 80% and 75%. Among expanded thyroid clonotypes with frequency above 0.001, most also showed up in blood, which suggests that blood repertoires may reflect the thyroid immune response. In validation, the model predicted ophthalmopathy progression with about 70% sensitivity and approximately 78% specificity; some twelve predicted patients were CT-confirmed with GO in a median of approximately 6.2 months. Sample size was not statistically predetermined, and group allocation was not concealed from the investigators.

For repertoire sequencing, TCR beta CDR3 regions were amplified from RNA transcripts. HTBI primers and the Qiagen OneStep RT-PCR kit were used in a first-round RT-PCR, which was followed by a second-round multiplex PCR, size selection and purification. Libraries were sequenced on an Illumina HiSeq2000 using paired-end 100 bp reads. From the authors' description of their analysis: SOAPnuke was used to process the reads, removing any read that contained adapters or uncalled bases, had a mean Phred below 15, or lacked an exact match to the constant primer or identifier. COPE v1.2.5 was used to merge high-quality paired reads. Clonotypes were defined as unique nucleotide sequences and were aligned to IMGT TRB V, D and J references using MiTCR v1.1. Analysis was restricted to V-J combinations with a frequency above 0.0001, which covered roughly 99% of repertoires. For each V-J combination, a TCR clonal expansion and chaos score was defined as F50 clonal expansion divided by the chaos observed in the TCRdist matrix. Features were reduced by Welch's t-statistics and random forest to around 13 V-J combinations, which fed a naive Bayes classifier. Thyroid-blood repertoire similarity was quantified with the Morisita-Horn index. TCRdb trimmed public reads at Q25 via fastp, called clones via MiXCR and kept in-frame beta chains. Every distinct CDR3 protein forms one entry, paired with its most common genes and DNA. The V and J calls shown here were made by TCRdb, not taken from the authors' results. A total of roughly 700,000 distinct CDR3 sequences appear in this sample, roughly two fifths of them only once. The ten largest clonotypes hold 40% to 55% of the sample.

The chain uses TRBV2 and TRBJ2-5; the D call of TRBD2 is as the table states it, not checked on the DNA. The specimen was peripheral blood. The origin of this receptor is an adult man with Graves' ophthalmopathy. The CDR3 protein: CASSEWGPGTYF.